This T cell receptor beta chain was captured in a study of T cell responses to AZD1222 COVID-19 vaccine. Sequencing was performed with immunoSEQ multiplex PCR; in TCRdb, only in-frame clones are kept and a portion is missing. Of 80,000 or so clones in the sample, 65% to 85% were seen once. The ends were cut back, 1 base at V and 4 bases at J, with 7 bases in the middle. Germline-derived CDR1 and CDR2 are SGHDT and YYEEEE. CDR3 size: 13 residues. A word on this clone: Its cognate antigen is unknown.

General study findings and limits: Regions 160-218 and 743-854 held dominance among vaccine-associated CD4 TCRs, which spanned spike. Scientists sampled the repertoires only once the peak T cell response had passed.

The receptor comes from an adult in good health. The sample consisted of peripheral blood, taken on day 0 of AZD1222 vaccination. V is TRBV5-6 and J is TRBJ2-3; D not resolved. This CDR3 reads CASSLRSADTQYF. In nucleotides, the CDR3 is TGTGCCAGCAGCTTGAGGTCGGCAGATACGCAGTATTTT.